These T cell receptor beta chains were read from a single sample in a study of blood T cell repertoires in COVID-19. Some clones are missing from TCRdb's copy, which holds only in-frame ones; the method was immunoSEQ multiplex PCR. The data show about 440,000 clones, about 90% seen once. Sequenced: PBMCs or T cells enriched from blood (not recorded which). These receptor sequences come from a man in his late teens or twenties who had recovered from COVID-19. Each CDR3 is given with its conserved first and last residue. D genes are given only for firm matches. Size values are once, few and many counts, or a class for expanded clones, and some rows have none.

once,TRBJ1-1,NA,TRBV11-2,TGTGCCAGCAGCTTAGGGCAGGGCCCCCGGTATGGGACTGAAGCTTTCTTT,CASSLGQGPRYGTEAFF
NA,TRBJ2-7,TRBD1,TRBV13,TGTGCCAGCAGCATTGGACAGGGTCTAAGAGAGCAGTACTTC,CASSIGQGLREQYF
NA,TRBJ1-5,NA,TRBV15,TGTGCCACCAGCAGACCAGGGTTGCGCAATCAGCCCCAGCATTTT,CATSRPGLRNQPQHF
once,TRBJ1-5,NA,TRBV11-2,TGTGCCAGCAGCGTCTCGCAGGTTCAGCCCCAGCATTTT,CASSVSQVQPQHF
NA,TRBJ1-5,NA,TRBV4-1,TGCGCCAGCAGCCAAGGCGGACAGCCCCAGCATTTT,CASSQGGQPQHF
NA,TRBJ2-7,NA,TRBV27,TGTGCCAGCCGGGATAGCGGTAGCTCCTACGAGCAGTACTTC,CASRDSGSSYEQYF
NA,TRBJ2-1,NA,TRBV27,TGTGCCAGCAGTCTCAGCGGGCCCTACAATGAGCAGTTCTTC,CASSLSGPYNEQFF
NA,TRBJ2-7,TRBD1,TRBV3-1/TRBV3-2,TGTGCCAGCAGCCGGGGACAGAACTACGAGCAGTACTTC,CASSRGQNYEQYF
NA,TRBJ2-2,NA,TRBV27,TGTGCCAGCAGTTTATTGTCCCCGTCGGGGGAGCTGTTTTTT,CASSLLSPSGELFF
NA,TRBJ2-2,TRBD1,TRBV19,TGTGCCAGTACCCCGACAGGGCGAAGTACCGGGGAGCTGTTTTTT,CASTPTGRSTGELFF
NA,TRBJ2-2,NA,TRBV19,TGTGCCAGTAGTTCGGCACAGAAAAACACCGGGGAGCTGTTTTTT,CASSSAQKNTGELFF
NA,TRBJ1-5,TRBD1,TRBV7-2,TGTGCCAGCAGCTTAGTCGTCGGCAGGGGGCGCGGTCAGCCCCAGCATTTT,CASSLVVGRGRGQPQHF
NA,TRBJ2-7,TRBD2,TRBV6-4,TGTGCCAGCCACGACACCGGACTAGCGGGGGGCAAAGGTCCCTACGAGCAGTACTTC,CASHDTGLAGGKGPYEQYF
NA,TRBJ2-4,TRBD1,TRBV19,TGTGCCAGTAGCGTGACCGCCACAGGGGCCCAAGAAGCCAAAAACATTCAGTACTTC,CASSVTATGAQEAKNIQYF
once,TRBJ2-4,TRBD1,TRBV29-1,TGCAGCGTTGAAGATAGGGCAGGGGGCAGGAACATTCAGTACTTC,CSVEDRAGGRNIQYF
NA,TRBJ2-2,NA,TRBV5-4,TGTGCCAGCAGCTTGGGTGGTACAGAGAACACCGGGGAGCTGTTTTTT,CASSLGGTENTGELFF
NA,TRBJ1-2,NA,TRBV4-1,TGCGCCAGCAGCCGAGAAGGGGATCGTCCCTATGGCTACACCTTC,CASSREGDRPYGYTF